These T cell receptor beta chains were read from a single sample in a study of HIV-infected children after antiretroviral therapy interruption. MiXCR, applied by TCRdb to the 3' RACE reads, yields one record per CDR3 protein. The table lists about 86,000 distinct CDR3 sequences, approximately 6.9% of them singletons. Material: CD45RA+ CD4+ T cells from PBMCs, pooled from several time points, obtained from a donor given antiretroviral therapy, either interrupted or continuous. The origin of the receptors is a pool of human donors with HIV. The CDR3 runs from the conserved cysteine through the conserved F or W. The D gene is left open where the match is weak. Clone size is not always given. Where it is, it says once, few, many or a class for expanded clones.

many TRBJ2-2 TRBD2 TRBV7-2 CASSGGTSGGRELFF TGTGCCAGCAGCGGAGGGACTAGCGGGGGCCGGGAGCTGTTTTTT
many TRBJ1-1 . TRBV7-3 CASSLGGSGTEAFF TGTGCCAGCAGCTTAGGAGGGAGTGGCACTGAAGCTTTCTTT
few TRBJ2-7 TRBD1 TRBV5-1 CASSLTGDSYEQYF TGCGCCAGCAGCTTGACAGGGGATTCCTACGAGCAGTACTTC
. TRBJ2-7 TRBD1 TRBV12-3/TRBV12-4 CASSPKTDRGGSSYEQYF TGTGCCAGCAGTCCAAAGACAGACAGGGGCGGTAGCTCCTACGAGCAGTACTTC
many TRBJ2-7 . TRBV21-1 CASTLRGEGRMSYEQYF TGTGCCAGCACCCTCCGGGGGGAGGGACGGATGTCCTACGAGCAGTACTTC
many TRBJ2-7 . TRBV29-1 CSVESRAGQAYEQYF TGCAGCGTTGAATCCCGGGCCGGTCAGGCCTACGAGCAGTACTTC
many TRBJ1-2 TRBD1 TRBV12-3/TRBV12-4 CASSLRQGSSYGYTF TGTGCCAGCAGTCTCAGACAGGGCTCGTCCTATGGCTACACCTTC
many TRBJ2-1 . TRBV20-1 CSATRYNEQFF TGCAGTGCTACCCGTTACAATGAGCAGTTCTTC
many TRBJ2-7 TRBD1 TRBV7-2 CASSSNSGTGTEQYF TGTGCCAGCAGCTCGAATTCCGGGACAGGGACCGAGCAGTACTTC
many TRBJ2-6 . TRBV7-8 CASSLGLGLSGANVLTF TGTGCCAGCAGCTTAGGTCTCGGTCTCTCTGGGGCCAACGTCCTGACTTTC
few TRBJ2-7 TRBD1 TRBV6-4 CASSPGQGSNEQYF TGTGCCAGCAGTCCGGGACAGGGGAGCAACGAGCAGTACTTC
many TRBJ2-1 . TRBV12-3/TRBV12-4 CASSLGAKQTEFNEQFF TGTGCCAGCAGTTTAGGGGCAAAACAGACAGAATTCAATGAGCAGTTCTTC
many TRBJ2-3 TRBD2 TRBV12-3/TRBV12-4 CASILAGATDTQYF TGTGCCAGCATTTTAGCGGGGGCCACAGATACGCAGTATTTT
many TRBJ2-1 . TRBV5-6 CASSFSYNEQFF TGTGCCAGCAGCTTCTCCTACAATGAGCAGTTCTTC
many TRBJ2-3 . TRBV20-1 CSAGALDSSYTDTQYF TGCAGTGCTGGGGCCTTGGACAGTTCTTACACAGATACGCAGTATTTT
many TRBJ2-1 . TRBV4-1 CAGSEIVGTPKFF TGCGCCGGGTCGGAGATAGTGGGGACACCGAAATTCTTC
many TRBJ2-7 TRBD1 TRBV6-2/TRBV6-3 CASSRTKTGPTSYEQYF TGTGCCAGCAGTAGAACGAAGACAGGGCCTACCTCCTACGAGCAGTACTTC
many TRBJ1-5 . TRBV29-1 CSGGQSNQPQHF TGCAGCGGCGGACAGAGCAATCAGCCCCAGCATTTT
. TRBJ2-2 . TRBV12-3/TRBV12-4 CASSLAESVGPGELFF TGTGCCAGCAGTTTAGCTGAGAGTGTGGGTCCCGGGGAGCTGTTTTTT
many TRBJ2-5 . TRBV25-1 CASSELGYETQYF TGTGCCAGCAGTGAGTTGGGGTATGAGACCCAGTACTTC
few TRBJ1-1 . TRBV29-1 CSVGSENTEAFF TGCAGCGTTGGATCGGAGAACACTGAAGCTTTCTTT
many TRBJ2-7 . TRBV19 CASSRSERSYEQYF TGTGCCAGTAGTAGGAGCGAACGGTCCTACGAGCAGTACTTC
. TRBJ1-5 TRBD1 TRBV20-1 CSAQGARNQPQHF TGCAGTGCCCAGGGGGCGCGGAATCAGCCCCAGCATTTT
many TRBJ2-3 . TRBV12-3/TRBV12-4 CASSPTGGTDTQYF TGTGCCAGCAGCCCAACAGGAGGGACAGATACGCAGTATTTT
few TRBJ2-3 TRBD1 TRBV4-2 CASSQVRTGATDTQYF TGTGCCAGCAGCCAAGTTCGCACAGGGGCTACAGATACGCAGTATTTT
. TRBJ1-1 TRBD1 TRBV5-1 CASSLTNRGAVEAFF TGCGCCAGCAGCTTGACCAACAGGGGAGCGGTTGAAGCTTTCTTT
. TRBJ2-7 TRBD1 TRBV29-1 CSVQRNRQGVYEQYF TGCAGCGTTCAGAGGAACCGACAGGGGGTGTACGAGCAGTACTTC
many TRBJ1-2 . TRBV12-3/TRBV12-4 CASSFGSLYGYTF TGTGCCAGCAGTTTTGGTAGCTTATATGGCTACACCTTC
many TRBJ1-1 . TRBV7-3 CASSFKRDTEAFF TGTGCCAGCAGCTTCAAGAGAGACACTGAAGCTTTCTTT
many TRBJ2-1 TRBD2 TRBV6-1 CASRFAGGPSEQFF TGTGCCAGCAGATTTGCGGGGGGGCCCAGTGAGCAGTTCTTC
few TRBJ1-3 . TRBV7-9 CASKDSLSGNTIYF TGTGCCAGTAAGGACAGTCTCTCTGGAAACACCATATATTTT
. TRBJ2-7 TRBD1 TRBV6-6 CASRTGTGGYEQYF TGTGCCAGCAGAACCGGGACAGGGGGCTACGAGCAGTACTTC
many TRBJ2-3 . TRBV7-3 CASRKSSTDTQYF TGTGCCAGCAGGAAAAGTAGCACAGATACGCAGTATTTT
. TRBJ1-2 . TRBV12-3/TRBV12-4 CASSLGEGRGYTF TGTGCCAGCAGTTTAGGAGAGGGGAGGGGCTACACCTTC
many TRBJ1-1 . TRBV2 CASFIQQGGSEAFF TGTGCCAGCTTCATTCAACAGGGAGGTTCTGAAGCTTTCTTT
many TRBJ2-7 . TRBV7-3 CASSNTRQDEQYF TGTGCCAGCAGCAACACACGACAGGACGAGCAGTACTTC
many TRBJ1-1 . TRBV21-1 CASSNALIKKIQGHVNTEAFF TGTGCCAGCAGCAACGCCCTCATCAAAAAAATACAGGGCCATGTGAACACTGAAGCTTTCTTT
many TRBJ1-4 TRBD1 TRBV7-2 CASSLRQGQTSVYLSGNSEKLFF TGTGCCAGCAGCTTAAGGCAGGGACAGACTTCAGTTTACCTAAGCGGGAATAGTGAAAAACTGTTTTTT
many TRBJ1-5 . TRBV6-1 CASSAGPQHF TGTGCCAGCAGTGCGGGGCCCCAGCATTTT
many TRBJ1-2 TRBD1 TRBV27 CASSFNRGRYGYTF TGTGCCAGCAGTTTCAACAGGGGACGCTATGGCTACACCTTC
many TRBJ2-1 . TRBV12-3/TRBV12-4 CASSPESMGGAAYNEQFF TGTGCCAGCAGTCCCGAGTCGATGGGGGGCGCTGCGTACAATGAGCAGTTCTTC
many TRBJ1-6 . TRBV2 CASHGGWSSPLHF TGTGCCAGCCACGGGGGTTGGAGTTCACCCCTCCACTTT
few TRBJ2-1 . TRBV19 CASRTLGTDSYNEQFF TGTGCCAGTAGAACCCTAGGGACTGACTCCTACAATGAGCAGTTCTTC
few TRBJ2-7 . TRBV2 CASRRGYYEQYF TGTGCCAGCAGGAGGGGGTACTACGAGCAGTACTTC
few TRBJ1-1 TRBD1 TRBV5-1 CASSLTGGAKATEAFF TGCGCCAGCAGCTTGACAGGGGGCGCGAAGGCCACTGAAGCTTTCTTT
. TRBJ1-1 . TRBV10-3 CAISELKGTTEAFF TGTGCCATCAGTGAGTTGAAAGGGACCACTGAAGCTTTCTTT
many TRBJ1-2 TRBD1 TRBV20-1 CSALTTGSPYGYTF TGCAGTGCACTAACGACAGGGTCCCCCTATGGCTACACCTTC